One and the same sample provided the 27 T cell receptor beta chains below, sequenced in a study of OX40 agonist ivuxolimab in advanced cancers. Only in-frame clones appear in the TCRdb table, and some are missing; sequencing was by immunoSEQ multiplex PCR. Of some 83,000 clones detected, about 86% appear once; the ten largest clones hold around 6%. Material: CD4+ or CD8+ T cells sorted from blood, obtained in a trial of the OX40 agonist ivuxolimab. These receptor sequences come from an adult with an advanced solid tumor such as melanoma, head and neck, liver or kidney cancer.

The chain couples TRBV11-2 to TRBJ2-1; 9 bases align to TRBD1. CDR3 length equals 16 residues. Germline values: CDR1 SGHAT, CDR2 FQNNGV. Trimming cost V 3 bases and J 1 base; bases outside gene matches: 4. CDR3 sequence: CASSLVQGASYNEQFF. The DNA for the CDR3 is TGTGCCAGCAGCTTGGTACAGGGGGCGTCCTACAATGAGCAGTTCTTC.

This sequence joins TRBV6-6 and TRBJ2-1; 9 nucleotides match TRBD2. CDR3 length equals 16 residues. Germline assignment: CDR1 MNHNY and CDR2 SVGAGI (reference sequence). Trimming cost V 4 bases and J 9 bases; bases outside gene matches: 13. CDR3 coding DNA: TGTGCCAGCAGTTTCGGGACTAGCCCCCTAGTCGGTGAGCAGTTCTTC. It translates to CASSFGTSPLVGEQFF.

This clone was detected only a few times. The chain links TRBV5-1 to TRBJ2-1, with unresolved D. This CDR3 contains 12 residues. From germline, CDR1 is SGHRS and CDR2 YFSETQ. The germline V and J ends were trimmed by 5 bases and 3 bases, with 6 bases remaining between them. The CDR3 loop is CASSDGYNEQFF. The DNA of the CDR3 is TGCGCCAGCAGTGATGGCTACAATGAGCAGTTCTTC.

This sequence joins TRBV7-9 and TRBJ1-1; 8 positions match TRBD1. The V and J ends lost 4 bases and 2 bases, in that order; junction bases with no gene match: 3. Germline V gene data show CDR1 as SEHNR and CDR2 as FQNEAQ (reference sequence). This CDR3 is 14 amino acids long. The CDR3 region is CASSSGQGNTEAFF. As DNA, the CDR3 is TGTGCCAGCAGCTCCGGACAGGGTAACACTGAAGCTTTCTTT.

J is TRBJ1-5 and V is TRBV30, with 9 nucleotides matching TRBD1. J lost 2 bases, V lost 3 bases, and 14 bases had no gene match. The CDR3 has 18 residues. The germline gives CDR1 GTSNPN, CDR2 SVGIG (reference sequence). CDR3 bases: TGTGCCTGGAGCCGGGACAGGGTCGGACGGGGTGGCAATCAGCCCCAGCATTTT. Protein product: CAWSRDRVGRGGNQPQHF.

The CDR3: CASSYSPGRGTEAFF. DNA of the CDR3: TGTGCCAGCAGTTACTCCCCGGGGAGGGGCACTGAAGCTTTCTTT. V is TRBV6-5 and J is TRBJ1-1; D might be TRBD1 (5 bases). V was trimmed by 0 bases and J by 4 bases, leaving 12 bases between them. The CDR3 spans 15 residues. Per germline, CDR1 MNHEY and CDR2 SVGAGI.

CDR3 sequence reads: CSAQANYGYTF. The CDR3 DNA reads TGCAGTGCCCAAGCTAACTATGGCTACACCTTC. J is TRBJ1-2 and V is TRBV20-1; no reliable D call. The CDR3 runs 11 residues. The V end was cut by 6 bases, the J end by 0 bases, with 5 bases between. The germline V gene has CDR1 DFQATT and CDR2 SNEGSKA (reference sequence).

The chain joins TRBV2 to TRBJ1-5; D ambiguous. This CDR3 is 14 amino acids long. Germline CDR1 reads SNHLY; CDR2 reads FYNNEI. Trimming stripped 5 bases from V and 5 bases from J, with 13 bases between. CDR3 region: CASSPVGRDQPQHF. In DNA form, the CDR3 reads TGTGCCAGCAGTCCCGTAGGGAGGGATCAGCCCCAGCATTTT.

The rearrangement links TRBV5-1 to TRBJ2-7, with 8 bases that match TRBD1. The length of the CDR3 is 15 residues. Germline-derived CDR1 and CDR2 are SGHRS and YFSETQ. V dropped 0 bases and J dropped 4; count of bases not matched to a gene: 6. The CDR3 here is CASSLDVRGRYEQYF. CDR3 nucleotide sequence: TGCGCCAGCAGCTTGGATGTCAGGGGGCGATACGAGCAGTACTTC.

This clone appeared a single time. The chain has TRBV27 and TRBJ1-2; 8 nucleotides match TRBD1. Germline trimming cut 3 bases from V and 4 bases from J; bases unmatched to any gene: 10. This CDR3 spans 16 amino acids. Looked up from germline, CDR1 is MNHEY and CDR2 is SMNVEV (reference sequence). The CDR3 is CASSLDNRGNSYGYTF. CDR3 sequence (DNA): TGTGCCAGCAGTTTGGACAACAGGGGGAACTCCTATGGCTACACCTTC.

The chain has TRBV7-8 and TRBJ2-2, with a possible D match to TRBD1 (5 bases). The CDR3 spans 15 residues. V was cut by 4 bases and J by 2 bases, with 11 bases left in between. Germline V gene lookup returns CDR1 SGHVS and CDR2 FQNEAQ. In DNA, the CDR3 is TGTGCCAGCAGCTCCGACAGTACAAACACCGGGGAGCTGTTTTTT. Translated, it gives CASSSDSTNTGELFF.

The chain uses TRBV27 and TRBJ1-2, with 8 bases fitting TRBD1. With V trimmed by 5 bases and J by 8 bases, 4 bases remained unmatched. The CDR3 has 12 amino acids. CDR1 is MNHEY, CDR2 SMNVEV, per germline (reference sequence). The CDR3 here is CASSDRGFGYTF. CDR3 DNA: TGTGCCAGCAGTGACAGGGGCTTCGGCTACACCTTC.

The V call is TRBV19, the J call TRBJ2-2; 7 bases match TRBD1. V was pared by 0 bases and J by 0 bases, with 7 bases of the junction left unmatched. The germline V gene has CDR1 LNHDA and CDR2 SQIVND (reference sequence). The CDR3 is made up of 18 amino acids. The CDR3 region has the DNA TGTGCCAGTAGTATAGAACTTACAGGGGCTTCGAACACCGGGGAGCTGTTTTTT. Amino acid sequence: CASSIELTGASNTGELFF.

Worth noting for this clone: It is likely a read error, because the conserved phenylalanine at the end of the CDR3 is missing. This chain connects TRBV27 to TRBJ1-2, with 10 nucleotides matching TRBD1. Germline trimming cut 5 bases from V and 8 bases from J; bases unmatched to any gene: 5. The CDR3 extends over 13 amino acids. Germline V CDR1 and CDR2: MNHEY, SMNVEV (reference sequence). The CDR3 reads CASSQTGGGGYTL. The CDR3 bases are TGTGCCAGCAGTCAGACAGGGGGCGGAGGCTACACCCTC.

The chain combines TRBV4-2 with TRBJ2-3, with D maybe TRBD2 (5 bases). V was shortened by 0 bases and J by 3 bases, with 16 bases between the two germline ends. Looked up from germline, CDR1 is LGHNA and CDR2 is YNFKEQ. CDR3 length: 17 residues. CDR3 bases: TGTGCCAGCAGCCAAGACCGTAGCGACTACCCTACAGATACGCAGTATTTT. This encodes CASSQDRSDYPTDTQYF.

The rearrangement links TRBV19 to TRBJ1-1; D might be TRBD1 (5 bases). Germline values: CDR1 LNHDA, CDR2 SQIVND (reference sequence). There are 17 residues in the CDR3. The germline V and J ends were trimmed by 5 bases and 7 bases, with 26 bases remaining between them. The CDR3 protein is CASSWRAGRYNGGEAFF. The CDR3 region has the DNA TGTGCCAGTAGTTGGAGGGCAGGGCGTTATAATGGTGGTGAAGCTTTCTTT. Full variable domain (outside the CDR3, taken from reference TRBV19 and TRBJ1-1): DGGITQSPKYLFRKEGQNVTLSCEQNLNHDAMYWYRQDPGQGLRLIYYSQIVNDFQKGDIAEGYSVSREKKESFPLTVTSAQKNPTAFYLCASSWRAGRYNGGEAFFGQGTRLTVV.

J is TRBJ1-5 and V is TRBV6-1; D uncertain. The CDR3 has 15 residues. Between the trimmed V and J ends, which lost 1 base and 3 bases, there was a span of 10 bases. The germline gives CDR1 MNHNS, CDR2 SASEGT. The CDR3 spells CASSEDALHNQPQHF. The CDR3 DNA reads TGTGCCAGCAGTGAAGATGCACTTCACAATCAGCCCCAGCATTTT.

This rearrangement joins TRBV9 to TRBJ2-1, with TRBD2 identical over 8 bases. This CDR3 has 16 residues. Germline V CDR1 and CDR2: SGDLS, YYNGEE. J gave up 9 bases and V 0 bases, and 11 bases lay outside the gene matches. The chain's CDR3 is CASSVDIGGALGEQFF. CDR3 sequence (DNA): TGTGCCAGCAGCGTAGATATCGGGGGGGCCTTAGGTGAGCAGTTCTTC.

There are a few counts of this clone. The chain recombines TRBV7-9 with TRBJ1-2; the D gene is possibly TRBD1 (6 bases). The V end was cut by 5 bases, the J end by 5 bases, with 9 bases between. The length of the CDR3 is 12 residues. The germline CDR1 and CDR2 sequences are SEHNR and FQNEAQ (reference sequence). The CDR3 loop reads CASSIGQYGYTF. CDR3 in DNA: TGTGCCAGCAGCATTGGACAGTATGGCTACACCTTC.

The chain recombines TRBV10-3 with TRBJ2-3; TRBD2 matches 9 bases. The V and J ends lost 3 bases and 3 bases, in that order; junction bases with no gene match: 4. The CDR3 is 15 amino acids. Germline V lookup: CDR1 ENHRY, CDR2 SYGVKD. The CDR3 nucleotides read TGTGCCATCAGTGAACACACTAGCGGGACAGATACGCAGTATTTT. It is translated as CAISEHTSGTDTQYF.

The CDR3 DNA sequence: TGCGCCAGCAGCTTGAGTAGAACTAGCACAGATACGCAGTATTTT. Translating gives CASSLSRTSTDTQYF. This sequence joins TRBV5-1 and TRBJ2-3; D is uncertain. The CDR3 totals 15 residues. V shed 1 base and J shed 0 bases, with 9 bases lying between them. Germline loops: CDR1 SGHRS, CDR2 YFSETQ.

This chain connects TRBV15 to TRBJ1-1; D not certain. The ends were cut back, 1 base at V and 0 bases at J, with 9 bases in the middle. Germline V gives CDR1 LNHNV, CDR2 YYDKDF (reference sequence). This CDR3 region has 15 residues. The DNA for the CDR3 is TGTGCCACCAGCAGAGTACCGTCTCTGAACACTGAAGCTTTCTTT. Its protein product is CATSRVPSLNTEAFF.

V is TRBV15 and J is TRBJ2-5, with D possibly TRBD1 on 7 matching bases. Germline CDR1 LNHNV, CDR2 YYDKDF (reference sequence). This CDR3 is built from 15 residues. The ends were cut back, 5 bases at V and 4 bases at J, with 17 bases in the middle. The CDR3 DNA sequence: TGTGCCACCAGCGCAGAGACAGGGAGGAGAGAGACCCAGTACTTC. It yields the protein CATSAETGRRETQYF.

The J gene is TRBJ1-6, the V gene TRBV30; TRBD1 is a possible D gene (5 bases). The germline V and J ends were trimmed by 0 bases and 8 bases, with 11 bases remaining between them. The length of the CDR3 is 14 residues. Germline assignment: CDR1 GTSNPN and CDR2 SVGIG (reference sequence). CDR3 bases: TGTGCCTGGAGTGTATGGGGGACCCATTCACCCCTCCACTTT. Amino acids: CAWSVWGTHSPLHF. Filled out from reference TRBV30 and TRBJ1-6, the complete variable domain reads SQTIHQWPATLVQPVGSPLSLECTVEGTSNPNLYWYRQAAGRGLQLLFYSVGIGQISSEVPQNLSASRPQDRQFILSSKKLLLSDSGFYLCAWSVWGTHSPLHFGNGTRLTVT.

The chain joins TRBV11-3 to TRBJ2-2; 12 nucleotides align to TRBD2. V lost 5 bases to trimming and J lost 6 bases; unmatched junction nucleotides: 4. Per the germline V gene, CDR1 is SGHNT and CDR2 is YENEEA. The CDR3 totals 15 residues. The DNA for the CDR3 is TGTGCCAGCAGCCCTGGACTAGCGGGGTCCGGGGAGCTGTTTTTT. This translates into CASSPGLAGSGELFF.

V is TRBV7-2 and J is TRBJ2-5; D is possibly TRBD1 or TRBD2 (6 bases each). The germline V and J ends were trimmed by 1 base and 7 bases, with 16 bases remaining between them. CDR1 is SGHTA and CDR2 is FQGNSA in the germline V gene. The CDR3 runs 15 residues. CDR3: CASSLVRDGGRTQYF. In nucleotides, the CDR3 is TGTGCCAGCAGCTTAGTACGAGACGGGGGCAGGACCCAGTACTTC. The whole variable domain, remainder taken from reference TRBV7-2 and TRBJ2-5, is GAGVSQSPSNKVTEKGKDVELRCDPISGHTALYWYRQSLGQGLEFLIYFQGNSAPDKSGLPSDRFSAERTGGSVSTLTIQRTQQEDSAVYLCASSLVRDGGRTQYFGPGTRLLVL.

This chain uses TRBV25-1 with TRBJ1-1; D unresolved. The CDR3 length is 17 residues. Germline V CDR1 and CDR2: MGHDK, SYGVNS. Trimming took 7 bases from V and 1 from J, leaving 22 bases between them. CDR3: CASKGVDGPNPNTEAFF. CDR3 bases: TGTGCCAGCAAAGGTGTGGATGGCCCGAACCCGAACACTGAAGCTTTCTTT.